These T cell receptor beta chains were read from a single sample in a study of T cell responses to AZD1222 COVID-19 vaccine. Measured with immunoSEQ multiplex PCR; TCRdb has only the in-frame clones, and not every one. The sample contains 120,000 or so clones, 90% of which appear only once. Sequencing was performed on peripheral blood, taken on day 0 of MenACWY control vaccination. Source of these receptors: an adult in good health. CDR3s include the opening cysteine and the closing phenylalanine or tryptophan. Fields, in order: clone size, D gene, V gene, J gene, CDR3 protein, CDR3 DNA. D genes are given only for firm matches. Clone size, where shown, is once, few, many, or a class for clones that have expanded.

.	TRBD1	TRBV25-1	TRBJ2-6	CASSDRTGRTSGANVLTF	TGTGCCAGCAGTGACAGGACAGGGAGGACTTCTGGGGCCAACGTCCTGACTTTC
.	TRBD2	TRBV2	TRBJ2-1	CASSAGGPEFF	TGTGCCAGCAGCGCGGGGGGGCCTGAGTTCTTC
.	TRBD1	TRBV6-6	TRBJ1-1	CASSYRGPEAFF	TGTGCCAGCAGTTACAGGGGGCCTGAAGCTTTCTTT
.	TRBD2	TRBV28	TRBJ2-7	CASSFGGRVPFCEQYF	TGTGCCAGCAGTTTCGGCGGGAGGGTCCCTTTTTGCGAGCAGTACTTC
.	.	TRBV6-5	TRBJ2-3	CASSYSGTTGTDTQYF	TGTGCCAGCAGTTACTCCGGGACGACGGGCACAGATACGCAGTATTTT
few	.	TRBV3-1/TRBV3-2	TRBJ2-1	CASSGYWGGLYNEQFF	TGTGCCAGCAGCGGGTATTGGGGGGGGCTATACAATGAGCAGTTCTTC
once	.	TRBV11-2	TRBJ1-1	CASSLRQGLEAFF	TGTGCCAGCAGCTTACGTCAGGGTTTGGAAGCTTTCTTT
.	.	TRBV21-1	TRBJ2-3	CASSKAISGSNYTDTQYF	TGTGCCAGCAGCAAAGCCATAAGCGGGTCGAATTACACAGATACGCAGTATTTT
once	.	TRBV10-3	TRBJ1-1	CAIRSSGGGTEAFF	TGTGCCATCAGAAGTTCGGGGGGCGGCACTGAAGCTTTCTTT
.	TRBD1	TRBV19	TRBJ1-5	CATWTGRGNNQPQHF	TGTGCCACCTGGACAGGGCGAGGGAACAATCAGCCCCAGCATTTT
.	TRBD1	TRBV19	TRBJ1-3	CASSMPPGTGRNTIYF	TGTGCCAGTAGTATGCCGCCGGGGACAGGGAGAAACACCATATATTTT
.	.	TRBV28	TRBJ1-1	CASSLYLGVNTEAFF	TGTGCCAGCAGCCTTTATTTAGGGGTTAACACTGAAGCTTTCTTT
.	TRBD1	TRBV4-1	TRBJ1-1	CASSRGQGTEAFF	TGCGCCAGCAGCAGGGGACAGGGCACTGAAGCTTTCTTT
once	.	TRBV18	TRBJ2-5	CASSPQSAGVETQYF	TGTGCCAGCTCACCACAGAGTGCAGGGGTCGAGACCCAGTACTTC
once	TRBD1	TRBV28	TRBJ2-7	CASSTYRGRFYEQYF	TGTGCCAGCAGTACCTACAGGGGGCGTTTTTACGAGCAGTACTTC
.	TRBD1	TRBV5-4	TRBJ2-5	CASSGDRTQETQYF	TGTGCCAGCAGCGGGGACAGGACACAAGAGACCCAGTACTTC
.	TRBD2	TRBV28	TRBJ2-1	CASSFLQLAGGDEQFF	TGTGCCAGCAGTTTTCTCCAACTAGCGGGAGGGGATGAGCAGTTCTTC